The clone carrying this T cell receptor (beta chain) showed up just a few times. Its antigen is still unknown. The data are from a study of Graves' ophthalmopathy and Graves' hyperthyroidism. Whole-study findings and limits: Most thyroid clonotypes expanded beyond 0.001 frequency were also found in blood.

Patients were excluded if they had other autoimmune diseases or uncontrolled infections, and likewise if pregnancy or lactation applied. Serum thyroxine and TRAb, along with clinical symptoms, thyroid ultrasound and orbital computed tomography, were what diagnosis relied on. A volume of around 9.5 ml of fresh peripheral blood supplied the PBMCs. With 8 bases clipped from V and 7 bases from J, the junction kept 5 bases outside the gene matches. The germline V gene encodes CDR1 SEHNR and CDR2 FQNEAQ (reference sequence). This CDR3 has 12 amino acids. Scientists amplified the TCR beta CDR3 regions from RNA transcripts. An opening RT-PCR round employed HTBI primers and preceded a second-round multiplex PCR. Each CDR3 protein is one row after TCRdb ran MiXCR on the multiplex PCR reads. This table holds about 740,000 distinct CDR3 sequences, about 44% found once.

This receptor was obtained from an adult man with Graves' ophthalmopathy. Sample: peripheral blood. V and J are TRBV7-9 and TRBJ2-7, with 10 bases matching TRBD2. The CDR3 DNA follows: TGTGCCAGCGCGGGACTAGCGAGAGAGCAGTACTTC. This codes for CASAGLAREQYF.